This T cell receptor beta chain was sequenced for a study of T cell changes during pregnancy in multiple sclerosis. The repertoire was sequenced with immunoSEQ multiplex PCR; TCRdb's copy has only in-frame clones and lacks some. The sample includes some 48,000 clones, over 75% of them seen just once. Germline loops: CDR1 LNHDA, CDR2 SQIVND (reference sequence). V lost 6 bases and J lost 7, with 15 bases in between. This CDR3 contains 14 residues. The receptor was isolated from a female donor with multiple sclerosis, enrolled in a pregnancy study. The chain recombines TRBV19 with TRBJ1-4, with unresolved D. This material consisted of CD8+ T cells from peripheral blood mononuclear cells, taken in the second trimester of pregnancy. As DNA, the CDR3 is TGTGCCAGTAGCATGAGCGCTAAAGGTGAAAAACTGTTTTTT. It is translated as CASSMSAKGEKLFF. Variable domain in full (rest from reference TRBV19 and TRBJ1-4): DGGITQSPKYLFRKEGQNVTLSCEQNLNHDAMYWYRQDPGQGLRLIYYSQIVNDFQKGDIAEGYSVSREKKESFPLTVTSAQKNPTAFYLCASSMSAKGEKLFFGSGTQLSVL.